These 13 T cell receptor beta chains came from one sample sequenced in a study of blood T cell repertoires in COVID-19. Generated by immunoSEQ multiplex PCR, the TCRdb table keeps only in-frame clones and is missing some. The sample shows some 150,000 clones, about 87% of them seen only once. Sample: peripheral blood. These receptors all come from a woman aged 60-75 years who had recovered from COVID-19.

The chain uses TRBV6-5 and TRBJ2-3; 12 bases fit TRBD2. CDR3 size: 15 residues. Germline values: CDR1 MNHEY, CDR2 SVGAGI. The J segment lost 4 bases and the V segment lost 6 bases, leaving 5 bases of the junction unmatched. The CDR3: CASRPSGGAADTQYF. The CDR3 DNA is TGTGCCAGCAGACCTAGCGGGGGGGCCGCAGATACGCAGTATTTT.

This clone has a single count. This chain connects TRBV7-9 to TRBJ2-7; D might be TRBD2 (7 bases). CDR1 is SEHNR and CDR2 is FQNEAQ in the germline V gene (reference sequence). CDR3 length: 14 amino acids. With 1 base removed from V and 6 bases from J, the gap between germline ends came to 13 bases. CDR3 residues: CASSLEGGVREQYF. The CDR3 DNA reads as TGTGCCAGCAGCTTAGAAGGGGGGGTACGCGAGCAGTACTTC.

The sample holds a few counts of this clone. The V call is TRBV10-2, the J call TRBJ2-7, with TRBD1 identical over 7 bases. The ends lost 6 bases at V and 4 bases at J; junction bases unmatched: 6. The CDR3 is 13 residues long. Looked up from germline, CDR1 is WSHSY and CDR2 is SAAADI. The CDR3 DNA reads as TGCGCCAGCAGCAATGGACAGGCGTACGAGCAGTACTTC. Protein sequence: CASSNGQAYEQYF.

The V gene is TRBV7-2, the J gene TRBJ2-2; possibly TRBD1 for D (6 bases). The length of the CDR3 is 16 residues. The V and J ends lost 1 base and 3 bases respectively, with 12 bases between them. The germline gives CDR1 SGHTA, CDR2 FQGNSA. DNA for the CDR3: TGTGCCAGCAGCTTAGTTCTGGGGGCGGACACCGGGGAGCTGTTTTTT. Amino acids: CASSLVLGADTGELFF.

The chain combines TRBV28 with TRBJ1-2; no clear D. CDR3 length: 13 amino acids. V was trimmed by 3 bases and J by 3 bases, leaving 8 bases between them. Germline V lookup: CDR1 MDHEN, CDR2 SYDVKM. CDR3 in DNA: TGTGCCAGCAGTTTGAGCGGATACTATGGCTACACCTTC. This codes for CASSLSGYYGYTF.

The chain recombines TRBV28 with TRBJ1-3; D call uncertain. Germline V gene data show CDR1 as MDHEN and CDR2 as SYDVKM. The CDR3 extends over 12 amino acids. V was cut by 11 bases and J by 2 bases, with 10 bases left in between. The CDR3 protein is CAEPSAGNTIYF. The CDR3 nucleotides read TGTGCCGAACCGAGTGCTGGAAACACCATATATTTT.

The chain links TRBV3-1 (or the pseudogene TRBV3-2) to TRBJ2-1, with D possibly matching TRBD2 (7 bases). The germline gives CDR1 LGHDT, CDR2 YNNKEL (reference sequence). The CDR3 sequence is 17 residues long. The V and J ends lost 3 bases and 3 bases respectively, with 18 bases between them. The CDR3 here is CASSHEKTGTIYNEQFF. The CDR3 nucleotides read TGTGCCAGCAGCCATGAAAAAACAGGGACTATCTACAATGAGCAGTTCTTC.

The CDR3 reads CASSFGSSGAESGYTF. In nucleotides, the CDR3 is TGTGCCAGCAGCTTTGGTAGTTCAGGGGCTGAAAGTGGCTACACCTTC. This sequence joins TRBV7-9 and TRBJ1-2, with a weak D call TRBD1 (6 bases). The CDR3 is made up of 16 amino acids. The V and J ends lost 3 bases and 7 bases respectively, with 21 bases between them. Germline V lookup: CDR1 SEHNR, CDR2 FQNEAQ (reference sequence).

The genes are TRBV28 and TRBJ2-7; 8 nucleotides line up with TRBD1. The CDR3 is made up of 12 amino acids. Germline CDR1 is MDHEN and CDR2 is SYDVKM. Trimming took 10 bases from V and 3 from J; bases not matched to a gene: 5. The CDR3 region has the DNA TGTGCCACCGGGACAGGTAACTACGAGCAGTACTTC. It codes for CATGTGNYEQYF.

V and J are TRBV7-2 and TRBJ2-5, with a tentative D call TRBD2 (6 bases). The CDR3 length is 15 residues. V was pared by 4 bases and J by 5 bases, with 17 bases between. Germline lookup yields CDR1 SGHTA and CDR2 FQGNSA. CDR3 sequence reads: CASSSRAARGETQYF. The CDR3 bases are TGTGCCAGCAGCTCAAGGGCAGCGCGGGGTGAGACCCAGTACTTC. The entire variable domain, with the rest obtained from reference TRBV7-2 and TRBJ2-5, is as follows: GAGVSQSPSNKVTEKGKDVELRCDPISGHTALYWYRQSLGQGLEFLIYFQGNSAPDKSGLPSDRFSAERTGGSVSTLTIQRTQQEDSAVYLCASSSRAARGETQYFGPGTRLLVL.

This clone was recorded only once. This sample includes further DNA sequences coding for the same CDR3. This chain joins TRBV5-1 and TRBJ1-2; 7 positions match TRBD1. This CDR3 is 14 amino acids long. J lost 4 bases, V lost 4 bases, and 7 bases had no gene match. CDR1 and CDR2 from the germline V gene are SGHRS and YFSETQ. CDR3: CASSADRVSYGYTF. The CDR3 DNA reads as TGCGCCAGCAGCGCAGACAGGGTCTCCTATGGCTACACCTTC.

This rearrangement joins TRBV28 to TRBJ1-1; 9 bases agree with TRBD1. Germline-derived CDR1 and CDR2 are MDHEN and SYDVKM. The ends lost 7 bases at V and 1 base at J; junction bases unmatched: 10. The CDR3 covers 16 residues. For the CDR3, the DNA is TGTGCCAGCAAAGGACACTTGGGACAGGGGAACACTGAAGCTTTCTTT. As protein: CASKGHLGQGNTEAFF.

V usage is TRBV6-6 and J usage is TRBJ2-4; 7 bases are shared with TRBD1. Trimming cost V 4 bases and J 4 bases; bases outside gene matches: 4. CDR1 is MNHNY and CDR2 is SVGAGI in the germline V gene (reference sequence). This CDR3 has 14 amino acids. The CDR3 DNA reads TGTGCCAGCAGTTGGGGACAGAGTAAAAACATTCAGTACTTC. It specifies CASSWGQSKNIQYF.